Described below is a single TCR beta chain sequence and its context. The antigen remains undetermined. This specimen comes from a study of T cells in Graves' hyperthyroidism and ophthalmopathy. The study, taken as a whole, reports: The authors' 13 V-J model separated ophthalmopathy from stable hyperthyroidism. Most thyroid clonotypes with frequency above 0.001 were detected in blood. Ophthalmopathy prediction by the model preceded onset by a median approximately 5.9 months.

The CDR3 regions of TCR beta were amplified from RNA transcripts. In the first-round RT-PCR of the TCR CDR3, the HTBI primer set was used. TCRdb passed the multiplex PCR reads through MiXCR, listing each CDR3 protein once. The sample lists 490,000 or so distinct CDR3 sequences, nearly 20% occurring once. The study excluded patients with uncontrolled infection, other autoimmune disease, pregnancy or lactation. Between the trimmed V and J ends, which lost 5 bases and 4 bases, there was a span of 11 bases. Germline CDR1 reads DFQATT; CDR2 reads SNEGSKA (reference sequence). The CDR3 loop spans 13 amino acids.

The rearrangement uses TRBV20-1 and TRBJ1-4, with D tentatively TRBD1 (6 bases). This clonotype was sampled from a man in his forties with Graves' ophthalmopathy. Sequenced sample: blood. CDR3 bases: TGCAGTGCTCGGACAGATCGTAATGAAAAACTGTTTTTT. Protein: CSARTDRNEKLFF.